The next 9 T cell receptor beta chains were all read from a single sample in a study of radiation and T cells in renal cell carcinoma. Generated by immunoSEQ multiplex PCR, the TCRdb table keeps only in-frame clones and is missing some. The data show about 150,000 clones, approximately 86% seen once. The time point here: blood 2 weeks post-SBRT. Sample treatment: 15 Gy SBRT to primary tumor, nephrectomy 4 weeks later. Here the sequenced sample was blood, taken from a patient whose treatment included radiotherapy and nephrectomy. The source is a woman aged 45 to 65 with renal cell carcinoma.

In DNA form, the CDR3 reads TGTGCCAGTAGTATATCAGGATCGGACACCGGGGAGCTGTTTTTT. Amino acid sequence: CASSISGSDTGELFF. V and J are TRBV19 and TRBJ2-2; no reliable D call. The CDR3 has 15 residues. Looked up from germline, CDR1 is LNHDA and CDR2 is SQIVND (reference sequence). The ends were cut back, 2 bases at V and 3 bases at J, with 10 bases in the middle. Supplemented by reference TRBV19 and TRBJ2-2, the full variable domain reads DGGITQSPKYLFRKEGQNVTLSCEQNLNHDAMYWYRQDPGQGLRLIYYSQIVNDFQKGDIAEGYSVSREKKESFPLTVTSAQKNPTAFYLCASSISGSDTGELFFGEGSRLTVL.

The chain couples TRBV5-4 to TRBJ1-2; unclear D gene. V lost 2 bases, J lost 6 bases, and 8 bases lay in between. The CDR3 spans 12 residues. CDR1 is SGHNT, CDR2 YYREEE, per germline (reference sequence). CDR3 in DNA: TGTGCCAGCAGCTTTGACAAGCATGGCTACACCTTC. Translation gives CASSFDKHGYTF.

The CDR3 is CASSLDGPSPQYF. CDR3 coding DNA: TGTGCCAGCAGCTTAGACGGACCTTCTCCGCAGTATTTT. The gene calls are TRBV7-2 and TRBJ2-3, with unresolved D. V was shortened by 1 base and J by 10 bases, with 12 bases between the two germline ends. The CDR3 length is 13 residues. Looked up from germline, CDR1 is SGHTA and CDR2 is FQGNSA.

In nucleotides, the CDR3 is TGTGCCAGCAGCGTTGGGACAGATTACAATGAGCAGTTCTTC. Amino acids: CASSVGTDYNEQFF. This sequence joins TRBV9 and TRBJ2-1; 7 bases are a match to TRBD1. The V segment lost 2 bases and the J segment 4 bases; nucleotides outside the gene matches: 3. The length of the CDR3 is 14 residues. Germline loops: CDR1 SGDLS, CDR2 YYNGEE.

The rearrangement uses TRBV6-5 and TRBJ1-1; a possible D gene is TRBD1 (5 bases). The germline V gene encodes CDR1 MNHEY and CDR2 SVGAGI. This CDR3 contains 13 residues. V was pared by 2 bases and J by 13 bases, with 17 bases between. CDR3 sequence: CASSYRDSLGVFF. CDR3 DNA sequence: TGTGCCAGCAGTTACCGGGACTCCCTAGGAGTTTTCTTT.

This clone was found once. This chain joins TRBV4-1 and TRBJ2-6, with TRBD1 matching 12 bases. V lost 3 bases, J lost 3 bases, and 6 bases stayed unmatched. The CDR3 totals 18 residues. CDR1 and CDR2 (germline): MGHRA, YSYEKL. CDR3 in amino acids: CASSQPGQGAVGANVLTF. The CDR3 DNA sequence: TGCGCCAGCAGCCAGCCGGGACAGGGGGCAGTTGGGGCCAACGTCCTGACTTTC.

J is TRBJ2-3 and V is TRBV29-1, with TRBD2 matching over 11 bases. This CDR3 has 15 amino acids. CDR1 is SQVTM and CDR2 is ANQGSEA in the germline V gene. V shed 8 bases, J shed 9 bases, and the junction held 16 bases outside the gene matches. The CDR3 sequence is CSISTSGGPSGTQYF. The CDR3 bases are TGCAGCATTTCAACTAGCGGGGGCCCATCGGGCACGCAGTATTTT.

The chain couples TRBV4-1 to TRBJ1-1, with D tentatively TRBD1 (6 bases). V lost 1 base, J lost 4 bases, and 10 bases lay in between. Germline-derived CDR1 and CDR2 are MGHRA and YSYEKL. This CDR3 is built from 14 residues. The CDR3 bases are TGCGCCAGCAGCCAAGGTCCAGGGGCCACTGAAGCTTTCTTT. Protein: CASSQGPGATEAFF.

This sequence joins TRBV7-8 and TRBJ1-2; 7 bases are shared with TRBD1. V was clipped by 6 bases and J by 7 bases; unmatched bases: 8. In germline, CDR1 is SGHVS, CDR2 FQNEAQ. The CDR3 totals 13 residues. The CDR3 nucleotides are TGTGCCAGCAGAGGACAGGCCCTCGGTGGCTACACCTTC. Residues: CASRGQALGGYTF.